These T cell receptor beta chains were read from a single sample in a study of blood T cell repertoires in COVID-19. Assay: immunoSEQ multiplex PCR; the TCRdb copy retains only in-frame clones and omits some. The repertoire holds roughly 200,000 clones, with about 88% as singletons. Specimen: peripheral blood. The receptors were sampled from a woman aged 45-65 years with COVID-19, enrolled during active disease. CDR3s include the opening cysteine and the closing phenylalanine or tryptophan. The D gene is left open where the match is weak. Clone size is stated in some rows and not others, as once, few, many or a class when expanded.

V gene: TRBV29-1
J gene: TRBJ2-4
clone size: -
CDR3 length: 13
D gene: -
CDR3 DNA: TGCAGCGTTGCCCCGCGAGCCAAAAACATTCAGTACTTC
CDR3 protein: CSVAPRAKNIQYF

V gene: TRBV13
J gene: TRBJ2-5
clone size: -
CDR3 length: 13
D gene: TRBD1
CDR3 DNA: TGTGCCAGCAGCGTACAGGGGGAAGAGACCCAGTACTTC
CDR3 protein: CASSVQGEETQYF

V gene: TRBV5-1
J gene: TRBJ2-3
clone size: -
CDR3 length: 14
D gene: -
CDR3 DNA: TGCGCCAGCAGCTTGGGTTTCCCAGCAGATACGCAGTATTTT
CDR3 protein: CASSLGFPADTQYF

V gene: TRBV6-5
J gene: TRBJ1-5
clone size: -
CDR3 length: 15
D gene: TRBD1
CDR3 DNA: TGTGCCAGCATTAAAGACAGGGGGCTGAATCAGCCCCAGCATTTT
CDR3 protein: CASIKDRGLNQPQHF

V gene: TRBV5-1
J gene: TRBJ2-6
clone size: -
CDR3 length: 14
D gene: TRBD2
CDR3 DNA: TGCGCCAGCGCGGGAGTCCCTGGGGCCAACGTCCTGACTTTC
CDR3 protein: CASAGVPGANVLTF

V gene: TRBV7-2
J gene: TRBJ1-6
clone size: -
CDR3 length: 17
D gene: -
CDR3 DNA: TGTGCCAGCAGCTTAGGACAGATGAGCTCCTATAATTCACCCCTCCACTTT
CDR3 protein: CASSLGQMSSYNSPLHF

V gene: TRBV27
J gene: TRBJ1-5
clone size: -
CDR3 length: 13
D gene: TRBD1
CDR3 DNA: TGTGCCAATATGGGACAGGGGAATCAGCCCCAGCATTTT
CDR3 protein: CANMGQGNQPQHF

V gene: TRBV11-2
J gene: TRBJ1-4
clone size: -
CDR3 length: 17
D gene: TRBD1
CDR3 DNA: TGTGCCAGCAGCTCTAGGGGGACAGGGCCAACTAATGAAAAACTGTTTTTT
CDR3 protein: CASSSRGTGPTNEKLFF

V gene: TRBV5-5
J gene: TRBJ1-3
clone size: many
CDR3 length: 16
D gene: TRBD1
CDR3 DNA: TGTGCCAGCAGCCTCCAAGCAGGGGGCCCTGGAAACACCATATATTTT
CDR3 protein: CASSLQAGGPGNTIYF

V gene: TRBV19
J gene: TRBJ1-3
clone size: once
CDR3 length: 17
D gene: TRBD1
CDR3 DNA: TGTGCCAGTAGTATAAACCGGGACAGACGCTCTGGAAACACCATATATTTT
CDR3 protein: CASSINRDRRSGNTIYF

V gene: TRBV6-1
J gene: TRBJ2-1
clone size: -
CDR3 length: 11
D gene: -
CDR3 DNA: TGTGCCAGCAGTGAACAGGGAGAGCAGTTCTTC
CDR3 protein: CASSEQGEQFF

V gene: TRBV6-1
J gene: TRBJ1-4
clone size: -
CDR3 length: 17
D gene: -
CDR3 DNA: TGTGCCAGCAGTGAAGAGGCCTTACAGGGATCTGGCGGAAAACTGTTTTTT
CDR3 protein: CASSEEALQGSGGKLFF

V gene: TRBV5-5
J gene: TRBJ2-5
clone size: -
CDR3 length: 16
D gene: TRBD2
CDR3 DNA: TGTGCCAGCAGCCTTGCCTCGGCGGGGGGCCAAGAGACCCAGTACTTC
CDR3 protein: CASSLASAGGQETQYF

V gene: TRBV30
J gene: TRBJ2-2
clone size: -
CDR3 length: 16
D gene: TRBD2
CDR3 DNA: TGTGCCTGGACCCACGGGAGGGGGGGCGGCACCGGGGAGCTGTTTTTT
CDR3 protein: CAWTHGRGGGTGELFF

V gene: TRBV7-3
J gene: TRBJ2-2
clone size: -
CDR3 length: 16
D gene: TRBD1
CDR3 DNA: TGTGCCAGCAGCTTAATGACAGGGCGCGGGACCGGGGAGCTGTTTTTT
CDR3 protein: CASSLMTGRGTGELFF

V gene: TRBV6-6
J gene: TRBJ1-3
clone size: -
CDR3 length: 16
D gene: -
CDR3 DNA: TGTGCCAGCACCCTACAGGGAGTCGGTCTAGAAAACACCATATATTTT
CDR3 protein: CASTLQGVGLENTIYF

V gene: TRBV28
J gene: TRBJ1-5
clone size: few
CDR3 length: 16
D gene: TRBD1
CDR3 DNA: TGTGCCAGCCTAATCGGGCCAGGACAGGGCCGTCAGCCCCAGCATTTT
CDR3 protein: CASLIGPGQGRQPQHF

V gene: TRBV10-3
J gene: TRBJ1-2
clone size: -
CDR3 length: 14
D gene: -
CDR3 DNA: TGTGCCATCAGTAAAGGACAGTTCGACTATGGCTACACCTTC
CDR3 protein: CAISKGQFDYGYTF

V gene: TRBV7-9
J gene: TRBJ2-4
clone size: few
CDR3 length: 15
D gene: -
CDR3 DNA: TGTGCCAGCAGCCAGACAGGTTTAGCCAAAAACATTCAGTACTTC
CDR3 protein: CASSQTGLAKNIQYF

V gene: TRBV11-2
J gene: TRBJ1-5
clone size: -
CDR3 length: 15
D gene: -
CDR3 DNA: TGTGCCAGCAGCTTAGCGCCCGACGGGAATCAGCCCCAGCATTTT
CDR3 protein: CASSLAPDGNQPQHF

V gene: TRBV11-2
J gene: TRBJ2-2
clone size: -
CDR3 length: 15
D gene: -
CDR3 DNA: TGTGCCAGCAGCTTAGGGCCAAGAAACACCGGGGAGCTGTTTTTT
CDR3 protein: CASSLGPRNTGELFF

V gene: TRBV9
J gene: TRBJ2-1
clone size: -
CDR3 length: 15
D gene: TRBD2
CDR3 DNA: TGTGCCAGCAGCGTGCTAGCGGGGGGCGCAAATGAGCAGTTCTTC
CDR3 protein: CASSVLAGGANEQFF

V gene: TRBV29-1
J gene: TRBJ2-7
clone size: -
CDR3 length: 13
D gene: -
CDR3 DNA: TGCAGCGTTGAATTTGTTTGCGCCTACGAGCAGTACTTC
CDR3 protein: CSVEFVCAYEQYF

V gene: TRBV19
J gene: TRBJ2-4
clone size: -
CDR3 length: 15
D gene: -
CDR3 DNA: TGTGCCAGTACCCTATCGACAGCGTTGGGGAACATTCAGTACTTC
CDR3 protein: CASTLSTALGNIQYF

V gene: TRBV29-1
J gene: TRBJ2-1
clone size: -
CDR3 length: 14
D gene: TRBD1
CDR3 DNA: TGCAGCGTCGCAGGACAGGGGGCGAGAAATGAGCAGTTCTTC
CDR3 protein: CSVAGQGARNEQFF

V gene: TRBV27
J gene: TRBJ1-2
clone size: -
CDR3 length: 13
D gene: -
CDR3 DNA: TGTGCCAGCAGTACCCTAGGACAGACGGGCTACACCTTC
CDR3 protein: CASSTLGQTGYTF

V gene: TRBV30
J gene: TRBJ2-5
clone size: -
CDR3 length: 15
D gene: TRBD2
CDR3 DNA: TGTGCCTGGACCCTTGAAGCGGGAGCCCAAGAGACCCAGTACTTC
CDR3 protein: CAWTLEAGAQETQYF

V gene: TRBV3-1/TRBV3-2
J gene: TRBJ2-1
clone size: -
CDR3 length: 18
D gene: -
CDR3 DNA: TGTGCCAGCAGCCAAGATAAGGCGGGATTGGGGTCCTACAATGAGCAGTTCTTC
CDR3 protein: CASSQDKAGLGSYNEQFF

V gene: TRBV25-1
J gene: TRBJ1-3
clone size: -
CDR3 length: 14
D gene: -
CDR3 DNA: TGTGCCAGCAGTGACACGAGCTCTGGAAACACCATATATTTT
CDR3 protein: CASSDTSSGNTIYF

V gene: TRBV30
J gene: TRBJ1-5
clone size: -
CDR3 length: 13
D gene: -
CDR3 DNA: TGTGCCTGGAGTCTCTCGAGCAATCAGCCCCAGCATTTT
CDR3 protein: CAWSLSSNQPQHF

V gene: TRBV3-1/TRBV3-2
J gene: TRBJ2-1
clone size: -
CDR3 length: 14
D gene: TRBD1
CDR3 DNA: TGTGCCAGCAGCCCCAAAGGGGGCATAAATGAGCAGTTCTTC
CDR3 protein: CASSPKGGINEQFF

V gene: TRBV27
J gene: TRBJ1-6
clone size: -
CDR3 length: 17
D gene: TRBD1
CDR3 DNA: TGTGCCAGCAGTCGTAACAGGGGTAACGTGGGACTTTCACCCCTCCACTTT
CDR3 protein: CASSRNRGNVGLSPLHF

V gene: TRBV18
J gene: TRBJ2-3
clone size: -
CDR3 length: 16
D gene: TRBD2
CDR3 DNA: TGTGCCAGCTCACCACTCGGCGGGGGGGCCGTAGATACGCAGTATTTT
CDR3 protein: CASSPLGGGAVDTQYF

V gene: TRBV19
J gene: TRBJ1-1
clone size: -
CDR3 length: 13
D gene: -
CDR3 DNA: TGTGCCAGTAGTATCCATGCGGGGGCTGAAGCTTTCTTT
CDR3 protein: CASSIHAGAEAFF

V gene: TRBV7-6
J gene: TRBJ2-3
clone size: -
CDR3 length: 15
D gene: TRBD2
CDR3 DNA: TGTGCCAGCAGTTCTGGACTAGCGGGGGCAGATACGCAGTATTTT
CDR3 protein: CASSSGLAGADTQYF

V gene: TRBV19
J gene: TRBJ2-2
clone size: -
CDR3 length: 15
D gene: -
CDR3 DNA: TGTGCCAGCCGGGGCGGGGGCACCTACACCGGGGAGCTGTTTTTT
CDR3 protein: CASRGGGTYTGELFF

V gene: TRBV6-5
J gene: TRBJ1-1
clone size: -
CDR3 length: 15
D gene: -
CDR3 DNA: TGTGCCTGCTCACAGGGAGGGTCTGTGAACACTGAAGCTTTCTTT
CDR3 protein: CACSQGGSVNTEAFF

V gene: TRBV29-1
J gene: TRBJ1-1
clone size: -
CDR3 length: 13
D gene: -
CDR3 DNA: TGCAGCACAAATAGGGGGTCGATCACTGAAGCTTTCTTT
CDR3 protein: CSTNRGSITEAFF

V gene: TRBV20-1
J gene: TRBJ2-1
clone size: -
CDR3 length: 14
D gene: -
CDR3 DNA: TGCAGTGCTAGTAGCCTGGTAGCCTACAATGAGCAGTTCTTC
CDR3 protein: CSASSLVAYNEQFF

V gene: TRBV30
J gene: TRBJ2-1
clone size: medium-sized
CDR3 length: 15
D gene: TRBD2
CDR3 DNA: TGTGCCTGGACCGGACTAGCGGGGGGGGACGATGAGCAGTTCTTC
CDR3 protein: CAWTGLAGGDDEQFF

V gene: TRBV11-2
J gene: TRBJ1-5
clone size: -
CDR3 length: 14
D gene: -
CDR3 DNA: TGTGCCAGCAGCTTTGGGGGCTTGAATCAGCCCCAGCATTTT
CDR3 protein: CASSFGGLNQPQHF